The 32 T cell receptor beta chains below come from one sample, sequenced in a study of blood T cell repertoires in COVID-19. Only in-frame clones appear in the TCRdb table, and some are missing; sequencing was by immunoSEQ multiplex PCR. The table records 45,000 to 50,000 clones, around 85% of them present only once. The specimen sequenced was peripheral blood. The source of these receptors is a human donor in a cohort sampled during active COVID-19.

J is TRBJ1-3 and V is TRBV6-5; D remains unclear. Germline-derived CDR1 and CDR2 are MNHEY and SVGAGI. Trimming shortened V by 6 bases and J by 6 bases, and 18 bases separated the two germline ends. The CDR3 runs to 15 residues. DNA of the CDR3: TGTGCCAGCAGACTAAGTGAAGGGAGGGCAAACACCATATATTTT. It translates to CASRLSEGRANTIYF.

J is TRBJ1-6 and V is TRBV11-2, with D maybe TRBD1 (5 bases). V lost 4 bases, J lost 9 bases, and 10 bases lay in between. Looked up from germline, CDR1 is SGHAT and CDR2 is FQNNGV. This CDR3 contains 13 residues. CDR3 nucleotides: TGTGCCAGCAGCTCGACAGTTCGTTCACCCCTCCACTTT. Its translation is CASSSTVRSPLHF.

The V and J genes are TRBV3-1 (or the pseudogene TRBV3-2) and TRBJ2-5; 8 bases line up with TRBD2. Germline CDR1 reads LGHDT; CDR2 reads YNNKEL (reference sequence). The CDR3 has 13 residues. V gave up 5 bases and J gave up 4 bases; unmatched junction bases: 3. The CDR3 sequence: CASSIRGGETQYF. In DNA form, the CDR3 reads TGTGCCAGCAGCATCCGGGGGGGAGAGACCCAGTACTTC.

This clone was observed a few times. This chain connects TRBV30 to TRBJ2-3, with a tentative D call TRBD2 (6 bases). Germline V gene data show CDR1 as GTSNPN and CDR2 as SVGIG (reference sequence). Trimming took 2 bases from V and 2 from J, leaving 14 bases between them. The CDR3 runs to 15 residues. The CDR3 region has the DNA TGTGCCTGGAGTAGGGACTTAGTACCCACAGATACGCAGTATTTT. Amino acids: CAWSRDLVPTDTQYF. The variable domain in full, with the rest retrieved from reference TRBV30 and TRBJ2-3, is SQTIHQWPATLVQPVGSPLSLECTVEGTSNPNLYWYRQAAGRGLQLLFYSVGIGQISSEVPQNLSASRPQDRQFILSSKKLLLSDSGFYLCAWSRDLVPTDTQYFGPGTRLTVL.

This sequence joins TRBV27 and TRBJ2-7, with TRBD2 as a possible D gene (6 bases). The germline V gene encodes CDR1 MNHEY and CDR2 SMNVEV (reference sequence). V shed 1 base and J shed 6 bases, with 10 bases lying between them. There are 13 residues in the CDR3. In DNA form, the CDR3 reads TGTGCCAGCAGTTTATGGGGGAGGCCCGAGCAGTACTTC. It encodes CASSLWGRPEQYF.

The sample holds one count of this clone. DNA for the CDR3: TGCGCCAGCAGCTTGGAAGGGGGTGCCACCGGGGAGCTGTTTTTT. Residues: CASSLEGGATGELFF. The chain employs TRBV5-1 and TRBJ2-2; D may be TRBD1 (6 bases). CDR1 SGHRS and CDR2 YFSETQ come from the germline V gene. This CDR3 contains 15 residues. Trimming shortened V by 0 bases and J by 4 bases, and 10 bases separated the two germline ends.

The chain employs TRBV25-1 and TRBJ2-2, with TRBD1 matching 11 bases. The germline V gene encodes CDR1 MGHDK and CDR2 SYGVNS. CDR3 length: 15 amino acids. Trimming took 2 bases from V and 7 from J; bases not matched to a gene: 3. The CDR3 coding sequence is TGTGCCAGCAGTGAAGGCGGGACAGGGGGCGGGGAGCTGTTTTTT. It yields the protein CASSEGGTGGGELFF.

As to this clone: The junction departs from germline at one end; a sequencing error may be responsible. The chain links TRBV7-7 to TRBJ2-2; 11 bases are a match to TRBD1. The CDR3 loop spans 17 amino acids. Per the germline V gene, CDR1 is SSHAT and CDR2 is FNYEAQ (reference sequence). Written as DNA, the CDR3 is TGTGCTAGCAGCTTACAAGGACAGGGGGCGGGTACCGGGGAGCTGTTTTTT. The encoded protein is CASSLQGQGAGTGELFF. Full variable domain (missing parts from reference TRBV7-7 and TRBJ2-2): GAGVSQSPRYKVTKRGQDVTLRCDPISSHATLYWYQQALGQGPEFLTYFNYEAQPDKSGLPSDRFSAERPEGSISTLTIQRTEQRDSAMYRCASSLQGQGAGTGELFFGEGSRLTVL.

This sequence joins TRBV3-1 (or the pseudogene TRBV3-2) and TRBJ1-1, with D perhaps TRBD1 (6 bases). The CDR3 sequence is 18 residues long. CDR1 LGHDT and CDR2 YNNKEL come from the germline V gene (reference sequence). The V end was cut by 0 bases, the J end by 4 bases, with 21 bases between. CDR3 region: CASSQDMGWAGASTEAFF. CDR3 coding DNA: TGTGCCAGCAGCCAAGATATGGGATGGGCAGGGGCGTCCACTGAAGCTTTCTTT.

The chain employs TRBV5-3 and TRBJ1-1; a weak D match, TRBD1 (5 bases). TRBV5-3 is filed as an ORF, its function uncertain. This CDR3 contains 17 residues. The V and J ends lost 4 bases and 1 base respectively, with 20 bases between them. The CDR3 DNA follows: TGTGCCAGAAGCCTCGATGGGGCAGGTATGAAGAACACTGAAGCTTTCTTT. Translation gives CARSLDGAGMKNTEAFF.

This clone occurred once. The V call is TRBV29-1, the J call TRBJ2-3; D is ambiguous. Trimming cost V 7 bases and J 3 bases, with 5 bases left between them. The CDR3 contains 10 residues. The V gene's germline CDR1 is SQVTM and CDR2 ANQGSEA. CDR3 region: CSALTDTQYF. The CDR3 DNA sequence: TGCAGCGCGCTAACAGATACGCAGTATTTT.

V usage is TRBV12-3 or TRBV12-4 and J usage is TRBJ1-1; 9 bases align to TRBD1. The J segment lost 13 bases and the V segment lost 6 bases, leaving 6 bases of the junction unmatched. CDR3 length equals 11 residues. CDR3 in DNA: TGTGCCAGCAGCCAGGGACAGGGAAGTTTCTTT. Translating gives CASSQGQGSFF.

The chain carries TRBV5-1 and TRBJ1-3; D might be TRBD1 (6 bases). The V gene lost 0 bases and the J gene lost 0 bases, with 10 bases spanning the gap. Germline CDR1 and CDR2: SGHRS and YFSETQ. CDR3 length equals 16 residues. The CDR3 loop is CASSLVPGDSGNTIYF. CDR3 DNA sequence: TGCGCCAGCAGCTTGGTACCAGGGGACTCTGGAAACACCATATATTTT.

This clone appeared once. This chain joins TRBV10-3 and TRBJ1-1, with 9 bases aligning to TRBD1. The germline gives CDR1 ENHRY, CDR2 SYGVKD. Trimming at V came to 6 bases and at J to 5 bases, leaving 7 bases not matched to a gene. CDR3 length: 14 residues. The CDR3 region is CAIRRQGGLTEAFF. CDR3 bases: TGTGCCATCAGGAGACAGGGGGGCCTAACTGAAGCTTTCTTT.

The chain uses TRBV7-8 and TRBJ1-3, with 7 positions matching TRBD1. CDR1 is SGHVS and CDR2 is FQNEAQ in the germline V gene. CDR3 length: 14 residues. The J segment lost 0 bases and the V segment lost 5 bases, leaving 1 base of the junction unmatched. The CDR3 loop is CASSAGGSGNTIYF. In DNA, the CDR3 is TGTGCCAGCAGCGCAGGGGGCTCTGGAAACACCATATATTTT.

The genes are TRBV18 and TRBJ2-1, with 10 bases identical to TRBD2. The CDR3 spans 20 residues. V dropped 3 bases and J dropped 1; count of bases not matched to a gene: 15. Germline values: CDR1 KGHSH, CDR2 LQKENI. For the CDR3, the DNA is TGTGCCAGCTCACCCTACCTTTCTAGCGGGGGCGAAACTTCCTACAATGAGCAGTTCTTC. The encoded protein is CASSPYLSSGGETSYNEQFF.

The rearrangement uses TRBV29-1 and TRBJ1-2; 7 nucleotides agree with TRBD1. V was clipped by 5 bases and J by 4 bases; unmatched bases: 4. This CDR3 has 12 amino acids. The germline CDR1 and CDR2 sequences are SQVTM and ANQGSEA. The CDR3 DNA follows: TGCAGCGTTTTTGGGACAGCCTATGGCTACACCTTC. Its protein product is CSVFGTAYGYTF. The full variable domain, in which reference TRBV29-1 and TRBJ1-2 provide the parts outside the CDR3, is SAVISQKPSRDICQRGTSLTIQCQVDSQVTMMFWYRQQPGQSLTLIATANQGSEATYESGFVIDKFPISRPNLTFSTLTVSNMSPEDSSIYLCSVFGTAYGYTFGSGTRLTVV.

This clone was observed a single time. The rearrangement links TRBV7-9 to TRBJ2-1; D not certain. Germline CDR1 is SEHNR and CDR2 is FQNEAQ (reference sequence). This CDR3 spans 12 amino acids. The V end lost 4 bases, the J end lost 8 bases, and 9 bases lay between the germline ends. This chain's CDR3 is CASSSISDEQFF. CDR3 DNA sequence: TGTGCCAGCAGCTCAATCAGTGATGAGCAGTTCTTC.

The chain couples TRBV5-1 to TRBJ2-7; 8 bases line up with TRBD2. The V and J ends lost 4 bases and 3 bases, in that order; junction bases with no gene match: 9. Per the germline V gene, CDR1 is SGHRS and CDR2 is YFSETQ. There are 15 residues in the CDR3. The CDR3 DNA sequence: TGCGCCAGCAGCCCGGGGGGGGCCATGGGCTACGAGCAGTACTTC. The encoded protein is CASSPGGAMGYEQYF.

J is TRBJ1-5 and V is TRBV5-4; 9 bases match TRBD1. The V gene's germline CDR1 is SGHNT and CDR2 YYREEE (reference sequence). CDR3 size: 12 residues. V gave up 3 bases and J gave up 12 bases; unmatched junction bases: 4. The CDR3 DNA is TGTGCCAGCAGCTCCCCGGGACAGGGCCAGCATTTT. This gives the protein CASSSPGQGQHF.

The chain uses TRBV7-2 and TRBJ2-3; tentative D call: TRBD2 (5 bases). The length of the CDR3 is 13 residues. V lost 1 base to trimming and J lost 8 bases, with 10 bases between them. The V gene's germline CDR1 is SGHTA and CDR2 FQGNSA. CDR3 sequence reads: CASSLELEGTQYF. Written as DNA, the CDR3 is TGTGCCAGCAGCTTAGAACTAGAGGGTACGCAGTATTTT.

This clone is medium-sized within its sample. The chain combines TRBV19 with TRBJ2-5; tentatively, D is TRBD1 (5 bases). This CDR3 spans 14 amino acids. The germline CDR1 and CDR2 sequences are LNHDA and SQIVND (reference sequence). V lost 2 bases and J 4 bases, leaving 11 bases between the germline ends. CDR3 in DNA: TGTGCCAGTAGTATAATGGGGCTTGGAGAGACCCAGTACTTC. Protein product: CASSIMGLGETQYF.

In its sample, this clone ranks as medium-sized. At the DNA level, this CDR3 is encoded by other sequences in the same sample as well. This chain uses TRBV7-2 with TRBJ2-2; D is unclear. Trimming took off 4 bases at V and 3 bases at J, with 3 bases between the two ends. Looked up from germline, CDR1 is SGHTA and CDR2 is FQGNSA. The CDR3 is made up of 12 amino acids. The CDR3 bases are TGTGCCAGCAGCTCGGACACCGGGGAGCTGTTTTTT. Translation gives CASSSDTGELFF.

The V call is TRBV6-5, the J call TRBJ2-1; 9 nucleotides match TRBD2. Unmatched junction bases numbered 12, after V lost 4 bases and J lost 8 bases. The CDR3 extends over 16 amino acids. The germline gives CDR1 MNHEY, CDR2 SVGAGI. CDR3 nucleotides: TGTGCCAGCAGTTTGCTTGGAGCGGGGGGAATGGATGAGCAGTTCTTC. Amino acids: CASSLLGAGGMDEQFF.

CDR3 residues: CASIEGARGPYEQYF. CDR3 in DNA: TGTGCCAGCATCGAGGGGGCCCGCGGTCCCTACGAGCAGTACTTC. The chain joins TRBV9 to TRBJ2-7; 7 nucleotides line up with TRBD1. The length of the CDR3 is 15 residues. Germline CDR1 and CDR2: SGDLS and YYNGEE. V lost 6 bases to trimming and J lost 2 bases; unmatched junction nucleotides: 11.

This clone has a handful of counts. This chain links TRBV7-9 with TRBJ2-3; 7 bases are a match to TRBD2. Trimming took 6 bases from V and 2 from J; bases not matched to a gene: 11. The CDR3 spans 16 residues. Germline V gene sequence: CDR1 SEHNR, CDR2 FQNEAQ (reference sequence). CDR3 bases: TGTGCCAGCAGGGTCATCACCGGGACTAACACAGATACGCAGTATTTT. Translated: CASRVITGTNTDTQYF.

The chain combines TRBV19 with TRBJ2-3, with 7 bases that match TRBD1. After removal of 6 bases from V and 6 bases from J, the junction contained 12 bases not matched to a gene. The CDR3 runs to 15 residues. Germline CDR1 reads LNHDA; CDR2 reads SQIVND (reference sequence). Written as DNA, the CDR3 is TGTGCCAGTAGGGCAAGAGGGGGCTATAGGGATACGCAGTATTTT. Encoded protein: CASRARGGYRDTQYF.

V usage is TRBV6-6 and J usage is TRBJ2-3; 9 nucleotides line up with TRBD2. V lost 6 bases to trimming and J lost 4 bases; unmatched junction nucleotides: 5. This CDR3 spans 14 amino acids. CDR1 is MNHNY and CDR2 is SVGAGI in the germline V gene (reference sequence). The CDR3 reads CASRLAGAADTQYF. As DNA, the CDR3 is TGTGCCAGCAGATTAGCGGGGGCGGCAGATACGCAGTATTTT.

This clone appeared a few times. The rearrangement links TRBV7-9 to TRBJ1-5, with D maybe TRBD1 (6 bases). V gave up 4 bases and J gave up 2 bases, with 12 bases separating them. The CDR3 has 15 residues. Germline-derived CDR1 and CDR2 are SEHNR and FQNEAQ (reference sequence). The CDR3 DNA sequence: TGTGCCAGCAGCTCTGGACAGTCGGGCAATCAGCCCCAGCATTTT. This sequence encodes CASSSGQSGNQPQHF.

V usage is TRBV5-1 and J usage is TRBJ2-1; TRBD2 aligns across 11 bases. V lost 4 bases, J lost 7 bases, and 10 bases stayed unmatched. Germline-derived CDR1 and CDR2 are SGHRS and YFSETQ. This CDR3 comprises 16 residues. The CDR3 reads CASSLPLSSGGNEQFF. As DNA, the CDR3 is TGCGCCAGCAGCCTACCCCTCTCTAGCGGGGGGAATGAGCAGTTCTTC.

The chain employs TRBV6-4 and TRBJ1-5, with unresolved D. This CDR3 has 15 residues. Deletions cut 6 bases from V and 4 bases from J, with 16 bases between. The germline V gene has CDR1 MRHNA and CDR2 SNTAGT. Here the CDR3 reads CASSPLGGANQPQHF. For the CDR3, the DNA is TGTGCCAGCAGCCCCCTGGGAGGAGCAAATCAGCCCCAGCATTTT.

This chain uses TRBV9 with TRBJ1-1, with D unresolved. The V end lost 2 bases, the J end lost 1 base, and 6 bases lay between the germline ends. CDR1 is SGDLS, CDR2 YYNGEE, per germline. This CDR3 contains 13 residues. The CDR3 protein is CASSVDWNTEAFF. The CDR3 DNA reads TGTGCCAGCAGCGTGGACTGGAACACTGAAGCTTTCTTT.